The rows below give T cell receptor beta chains drawn from one sample of a study of CD8 T cells in Susac syndrome. TCRdb analysed the immunoSEQ multiplex PCR reads with MiXCR anew, one entry per CDR3 protein. The table records about 150,000 distinct CDR3 sequences, 85% to 95% of them present only once. Sequencing used CD4+ T cells from PBMCs. The receptors here all came from a human donor with Susac syndrome. Both conserved end residues are part of each CDR3. The D gene is left open where the match is weak. The size field is filled for only some rows; it gives once, few, many or a size class.

NA	NA	TRBV12-3/TRBV12-4	TRBJ2-3	TGTGCCAGCAGCAACAGGTACCCCACAGATACGCAGTATTTT	CASSNRYPTDTQYF
TRBD1	NA	TRBV5-1	TRBJ2-2	TGCGCCAGCAGCTTGGCTGGACAGGGCTATAACACCGGGGAGCTGTTTTTT	CASSLAGQGYNTGELFF
NA	NA	TRBV12-3/TRBV12-4	TRBJ1-2	TGTGCCAGCAGCCGCTCGGCGGGGAACTATGGCTACACCTTC	CASSRSAGNYGYTF
NA	NA	TRBV20-1	TRBJ1-5	TGCAGTGCTTCATTCAATAGCAATCAGCCCCAGCATTTT	CSASFNSNQPQHF
NA	NA	TRBV15	TRBJ1-5	TGTGCCACCAGCAGAGAGACGGGCAGGCGGGGGAGTCAGCCCCAGCATTTT	CATSRETGRRGSQPQHF
NA	NA	TRBV25-1	TRBJ2-7	TGTGCCAGCAGTGCCCCGGGCTCCAGCTCCTACGAGCAGTACTTC	CASSAPGSSSYEQYF
NA	NA	TRBV18	TRBJ2-3	TGTGCCAGCTCACCAAACCTACAAGGCGCCGCAGATACGCAGTATTTT	CASSPNLQGAADTQYF
NA	NA	TRBV24-1	TRBJ2-1	TGTGCCAGCCCTCTAGGCGGCAATGAGCAGTTCTTC	CASPLGGNEQFF
NA	NA	TRBV3-1	TRBJ1-1	TGTGCCAGCAGCCCCGAGGTGGGACATACTGAAGCTTTCTTT	CASSPEVGHTEAFF
TRBD1	NA	TRBV11-2	TRBJ2-2	TGTGCCAGCAGCCATTCGTTCAGACAGGGGGCGAACACCGGGGAGCTGTTTTTT	CASSHSFRQGANTGELFF
NA	NA	TRBV6-2/TRBV6-3	TRBJ2-6	TGTGCCAGCAGTTACACCGGAGCTGGGGCCAACGTCCTGACTTTC	CASSYTGAGANVLTF
NA	NA	TRBV12-3/TRBV12-4	TRBJ2-7	TGTGCCAGCAGCGCCGGGATAAGGGACTCCTACGAGCAGTACTTC	CASSAGIRDSYEQYF
NA	NA	TRBV9	TRBJ1-5	TGTGCCAGCAGCGTAGGTATTGCGGAAAATCAGCCCCAGCATTTT	CASSVGIAENQPQHF
TRBD1	NA	TRBV29-1	TRBJ1-2	TGCAGCGAGGGGGCGCGCAACTATGGCTACACCTTC	CSEGARNYGYTF
NA	NA	TRBV7-6	TRBJ1-4	TGTGCCAGCAGCTTAGACACCGGCAATGAAAAACTGTTTTTT	CASSLDTGNEKLFF
TRBD1	NA	TRBV4-2	TRBJ1-6	TGTGCCAGCAGCCAAGTCGGGACAGACCAACCCCTCCACTTT	CASSQVGTDQPLHF
NA	NA	TRBV13	TRBJ1-6	TGTGCCAGCAGCTTTTCGGGAAGTAATTCACCCCTCCACTTT	CASSFSGSNSPLHF
NA	NA	TRBV4-3	TRBJ2-7	TGCGCCAGCAGCCCGGAACTATCCTACGAGCAGTACTTC	CASSPELSYEQYF
TRBD2	NA	TRBV20-1	TRBJ2-5	TGCAGTGCCGTGGGACTAGCGGGGGATAAGACCCAGTACTTC	CSAVGLAGDKTQYF
NA	NA	TRBV25-1	TRBJ2-6	TGTGCCAGCAGTGATCCTGCCAACTCTGGGGCCAACGTCCTGACTTTC	CASSDPANSGANVLTF
NA	once	TRBV25-1	TRBJ1-6	TGTGCCAGCAGTGAAAGGGTCGGGACACCAAATTCACCCCTCCACTTT	CASSERVGTPNSPLHF
TRBD1	NA	TRBV5-1	TRBJ2-1	TGCGCCAGCAGCTTGGACGGGACAGGGTATGATGAGCAGTTCTTC	CASSLDGTGYDEQFF
NA	NA	TRBV29-1	TRBJ1-2	TGCAGCGTTGTGACAGGAAGGCAGCGGGGGAATGGCTACACCTTC	CSVVTGRQRGNGYTF
NA	NA	TRBV6-1	TRBJ1-6	TGTGCCAGCAGTGAAGGAAGTCAGGGGAATTCACCCCTCCACTTT	CASSEGSQGNSPLHF
TRBD1	NA	TRBV29-1	TRBJ1-2	TGCAGCGTTGGACAGGGGGTGGCAGGCTATGGCTACACCTTC	CSVGQGVAGYGYTF
NA	NA	TRBV20-1	TRBJ1-1	TGCAGTGCTCGGTGGACAGACACTGAAGCTTTCTTT	CSARWTDTEAFF
NA	NA	TRBV20-1	TRBJ2-5	TGCAGTGCTAGTAACGCCTTCCAAGAGACCCAGTACTTC	CSASNAFQETQYF
NA	NA	TRBV5-1	TRBJ2-5	TGCGCCAGCAGCTTGGCAGGGGGGGTCCAAGAGACCCAGTACTTC	CASSLAGGVQETQYF
NA	NA	TRBV7-9	TRBJ1-2	TGTGCCAGCAGCTTAGTCCTGGGGTCGGAAGGCTACACCTTC	CASSLVLGSEGYTF
TRBD2	NA	TRBV20-1	TRBJ2-1	TGCAGTGCTTCCCTCCCGACTAGCACCTCCTACAATGAGCAGTTCTTC	CSASLPTSTSYNEQFF
NA	NA	TRBV6-6	TRBJ2-7	TGTGCCAGCCAACAGGGCTACGAGCAGTACTTC	CASQQGYEQYF
TRBD1	NA	TRBV9	TRBJ1-4	TGTGCCAGCAGCACCGGGACAGGGGGGGAAAAACTGTTTTTT	CASSTGTGGEKLFF
TRBD1	NA	TRBV5-6	TRBJ2-1	TGTGCCAGCAGCAATACAGGGGGACGCGAGCAGTTCTTC	CASSNTGGREQFF
TRBD2	once	TRBV5-1	TRBJ2-7	TGCGCCAGCAGCTCGGGACTAGCGGGGGGGACCTACGAGCAGTACTTC	CASSSGLAGGTYEQYF
NA	NA	TRBV4-2	TRBJ1-2	TGTGCCAGCAGCCAAGATAACAGTTACGGCTACACCTTC	CASSQDNSYGYTF
NA	NA	TRBV4-1	TRBJ1-1	TGCGCCAGCAGTATAGGGACAATGAACACTGAAGCTTTCTTT	CASSIGTMNTEAFF
TRBD1	NA	TRBV6-6	TRBJ2-5	TGTGCCAGCAGTTACCCTGGACAGGGGAGCCAAGAGACCCAGTACTTC	CASSYPGQGSQETQYF
TRBD2	NA	TRBV9	TRBJ2-3	TGTGCCAGCAGCCCCGGGACTAGCGGGGCCACAGATACGCAGTATTTT	CASSPGTSGATDTQYF
NA	NA	TRBV5-1	TRBJ1-4	TGCGCCAGCAGCTTAACAGGGTTCAATGAAAAACTGTTTTTT	CASSLTGFNEKLFF
TRBD1	NA	TRBV7-9	TRBJ1-1	TGTGCCAGCAGCTTAGTGGCAGGGGGAGGATTGAACACTGAAGCTTTCTTT	CASSLVAGGGLNTEAFF
TRBD2	NA	TRBV5-1	TRBJ2-2	TGCGCCAGCAGCTTGGTGGGACTAGCTACGAGCCCCGGGGAGCTGTTTTTT	CASSLVGLATSPGELFF
TRBD1	NA	TRBV3-1	TRBJ1-6	TGTGCCAGCAGCAATTCGCCCCGGACAGGGGAGGTTCCCCTCCACTTT	CASSNSPRTGEVPLHF
TRBD1	NA	TRBV9	TRBJ1-1	TGTGCCAGCAGCACCCGGACAGGGTTGGGAACTGAAGCTTTCTTT	CASSTRTGLGTEAFF
NA	once	TRBV3-1	TRBJ2-5	TGTGCCAGCAACGAGGGGGGGGGACCCCAAGAGACCCAGTACTTC	CASNEGGGPQETQYF
NA	NA	TRBV18	TRBJ1-1	TGTGCCAGCCATTTAGCGAACACCGGTGCCCAGGGCGCTGAAGCTTTCTTT	CASHLANTGAQGAEAFF
TRBD2	NA	TRBV29-1	TRBJ2-5	TGCAGCCCGATCCGCCGGGGGGGCAGGGAGACCCAGTACTTC	CSPIRRGGRETQYF
NA	NA	TRBV19	TRBJ1-5	TGTGCCAGTAGTTTGGGCAGGGAGATGCCCCAGCATTTT	CASSLGREMPQHF
TRBD2	NA	TRBV20-1	TRBJ2-5	TGCAGTGCTACACGAGGGGAGGGCAAGGAGACCCAGTACTTC	CSATRGEGKETQYF
NA	few	TRBV7-3	TRBJ1-1	TGTGCCAGCAGCACGACAGTGAACACTGAAGCTTTCTTT	CASSTTVNTEAFF
NA	NA	TRBV20-1	TRBJ1-4	TGCAGTGCCCCCGCGAATGAAAAACTGTTTTTT	CSAPANEKLFF
NA	NA	TRBV3-1	TRBJ2-1	TGTGCCAGCAGCCAAGGGTTAGGGTGGAATGAGCAGTTCTTC	CASSQGLGWNEQFF
NA	NA	TRBV11-2	TRBJ2-4	TGTGCCAGCAGCTCCGGGTCCTCAATGGGCAAAAACATTCAGTACTTC	CASSSGSSMGKNIQYF
NA	NA	TRBV9	TRBJ1-1	TGTGCCAGCAGCCTCGAGGGGGGGAACACTGAAGCTTTCTTT	CASSLEGGNTEAFF
NA	NA	TRBV19	TRBJ1-1	TGTGCCACGAGGACACCTAGGACGGGGACTGAAGCTTTCTTT	CATRTPRTGTEAFF
TRBD2	NA	TRBV20-1	TRBJ2-7	TGCAGTGCTAGAGCCGGACTAGCGGGGGGGCTTGCGGAGCAGTACTTC	CSARAGLAGGLAEQYF
NA	NA	TRBV18	TRBJ2-5	TGTGCCAGCTCCCCTGGCGGGGGCCGGGAGACCCAGTACTTC	CASSPGGGRETQYF
NA	NA	TRBV11-2	TRBJ1-5	TGTGCCAGCAGCTTAAGGGCAGATCAGCCCCAGCATTTT	CASSLRADQPQHF
NA	NA	TRBV29-1	TRBJ1-5	TGCAGCGTTGAATGGGCAGGAGGGAATCAGCCCCAGCATTTT	CSVEWAGGNQPQHF
NA	NA	TRBV9	TRBJ2-2	TGTGCCAGCAGCGTCCTTGAGGGCGGGGAGCTGTTTTTT	CASSVLEGGELFF
NA	NA	TRBV4-1	TRBJ2-1	TGCGCCAGCAGCCAAGTCACGGCCTCCTACAATGAGCAGTTCTTC	CASSQVTASYNEQFF